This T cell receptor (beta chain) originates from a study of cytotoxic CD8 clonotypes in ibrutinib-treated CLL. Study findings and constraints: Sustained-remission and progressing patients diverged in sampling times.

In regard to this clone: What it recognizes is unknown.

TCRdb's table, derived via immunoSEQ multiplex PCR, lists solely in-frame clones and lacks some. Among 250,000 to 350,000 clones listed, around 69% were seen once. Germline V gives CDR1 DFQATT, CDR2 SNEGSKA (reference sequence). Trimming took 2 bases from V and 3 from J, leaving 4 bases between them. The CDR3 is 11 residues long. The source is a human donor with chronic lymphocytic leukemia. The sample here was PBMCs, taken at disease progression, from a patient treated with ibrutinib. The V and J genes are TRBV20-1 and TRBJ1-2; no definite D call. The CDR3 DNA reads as TGCAGTGCTAGATTCGACTATGGCTACACCTTC. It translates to CSARFDYGYTF.